This TCR beta chain was sequenced in a study of vaccination and CD4 T cells after COVID-19. Study details: Investigators stimulated cells with overlapping spike peptides drawn from SARS-CoV-2, HCoV-NL63, HCoV-OC43 and HCoV-229E.

Looked up from germline, CDR1 is KGHDR and CDR2 is SFDVKD. The CDR3 runs 19 residues. Trimming removed 1 base at V and 4 bases at J, with 22 bases between. As concerns this clonotype: Antigen unknown.

Treatment denoted: roughly 11-day PBMC culture with coronavirus spike peptide pools or control peptides (ViraFEST assay). Per well, two million PBMCs were cultured in the presence of 9 to 10 IU/ml IL-2 and approximately 10 ug/ml peptide pools. Negative selection enriched CD4+ T cells from cultures at about ten days. The assay that was used to sequence DNA from cultured CD4+ T cells was the Oncomine TCR Beta short-read assay. TCRdb re-derived calls from the PCR reads in MiXCR, one entry per CDR3 protein. The top ten hold roughly two fifths of the sample, which has around 9,100 distinct CDR3 sequences, around 69% seen once.

Sequenced sample: CD4+ T cells from blood, cultured in vitro. The receptor's source is a human donor who had recovered from COVID-19. This chain uses TRBV24-1 with TRBJ2-1; D perhaps matches TRBD1 (5 bases). The CDR3 nucleotides read TGTGCCACCAGTGATTTAAGGGGAAAGATCCGCGGACCATACAATGAGCAGTTCTTC. This translates into CATSDLRGKIRGPYNEQFF.